These 30 T cell receptor beta chains were all obtained from the same sample, sequenced in a study of tumor-infiltrating lymphocytes in oesophageal squamous cell carcinoma. One entry per CDR3 protein, called by TCRdb with MiXCR from the PCR reads. The data contain some 12,000 distinct CDR3 sequences, approximately 50% of them seen just once; the ten biggest clones take up roughly 40%. The specimen was esophageal tumor tissue. The source is a female donor with esophageal squamous cell carcinoma.

The chain has TRBV6-2 or TRBV6-3 and TRBJ2-1; D tentatively fits TRBD1 or TRBD2 (6 bases each). The germline CDR1 and CDR2 sequences are MNHEY and SVGEGT. Trimming pared 7 bases from V and 8 bases from J, leaving 21 bases between. The CDR3 has 15 residues. CDR3 sequence (DNA): TGTGCCAGCAAGGCCCTCGACGGGGGCCTTCATGAGCAGTTCTTC. Protein product: CASKALDGGLHEQFF.

This sequence joins TRBV5-1 and TRBJ2-3, with D tentatively TRBD1 or TRBD2 (5 bases each). Germline loops: CDR1 SGHRS, CDR2 YFSETQ. Trimming took off 4 bases at V and 2 bases at J, with 11 bases between the two ends. This CDR3 comprises 14 residues. The DNA of the CDR3 is TGCGCCAGCAGCCGCGAGGGGTACACAGATACGCAGTATTTT. This gives the protein CASSREGYTDTQYF.

This clonotype was seen ten or more times. The rearrangement joins TRBV5-1 to TRBJ2-3; 8 bases are a match to TRBD2. The junction had 10 bases not matched to a gene; V was cut back by 7 bases and J by 6 bases. Germline V gene sequence: CDR1 SGHRS, CDR2 YFSETQ. The CDR3 contains 14 residues. In DNA, the CDR3 is TGCGCCAGCGGCCCCGGGGGGGCCGCGGATACGCAGTATTTT. This encodes CASGPGGAADTQYF.

This clonotype is medium-sized by share. The rearrangement links TRBV6-1 to TRBJ2-1, with TRBD1 matching over 8 bases. The J segment lost 7 bases and the V segment lost 7 bases, leaving 9 bases of the junction unmatched. Looked up from germline, CDR1 is MNHNS and CDR2 is SASEGT. The CDR3 is 14 residues long. The CDR3 is CASTKDRVENEQFF. CDR3 nucleotides: TGTGCCAGCACCAAGGACAGGGTGGAGAATGAGCAGTTCTTC.

In this sample, this clonotype turned up once. This chain joins TRBV6-6 and TRBJ2-1, with a weak D call TRBD1 (5 bases). V dropped 7 bases and J dropped 0 bases, with 19 bases sitting between them. The CDR3 covers 17 residues. Germline-derived CDR1 and CDR2 are MNHNY and SVGAGI (reference sequence). The DNA of the CDR3 is TGTGCCAGCAACATACCTACTTTAGACAGCTCCTACAATGAGCAGTTCTTC. Protein sequence: CASNIPTLDSSYNEQFF.

V is TRBV7-2 and J is TRBJ2-1; D might be TRBD2 (6 bases). The length of the CDR3 is 15 residues. CDR1 is SGHTA, CDR2 FQGNSA, per germline. V was pared by 5 bases and J by 8 bases, with 19 bases between. CDR3 sequence reads: CASSHVGSLAYEQFF. In DNA form, the CDR3 reads TGTGCCAGCAGCCACGTGGGGAGTCTAGCGTATGAGCAGTTCTTC.

About this clonotype: The conserved phenylalanine or tryptophan is not found at the CDR3 terminus, so this likely reflects a read error. It is unclear where the CDR3 begins or ends on the DNA, so no DNA is shown, and the CDR3 is as TCRdb lists it. This rearrangement joins TRBV7-2 to TRBJ2-3; the table assigns TRBD1, which was not confirmed against the DNA. The length of the CDR3 is 17 amino acids, counting both ends. Germline assignment: CDR1 SGHTA and CDR2 FQGNSA. The chain's CDR3 is CASSFAGAGANVLTFGA.

This clonotype ranks as medium-sized. The genes are TRBV6-1 and TRBJ2-1; D is unresolved. The CDR3 extends over 12 amino acids. V lost 8 bases to trimming and J lost 7 bases, with 12 bases between them. The germline V gene encodes CDR1 MNHNS and CDR2 SASEGT. The CDR3 bases are TGTGCCAGCTGCCGCTTTGGGAATGAGCAGTTCTTC. It yields the protein CASCRFGNEQFF.

The rearrangement uses TRBV18 and TRBJ2-2; weak D call: TRBD2 (5 bases). The CDR3 consists of 14 residues. V lost 4 bases and J 10 bases, leaving 16 bases between the germline ends. CDR1 KGHSH and CDR2 LQKENI come from the germline V gene. The CDR3 sequence: CASSRSGIQSELFF. DNA for the CDR3: TGTGCCAGCTCACGGTCCGGGATACAATCGGAGCTGTTTTTT.

The gene calls are TRBV7-2 and TRBJ2-3; 7 bases fit TRBD2. With the DNA end fitting TRBJ2-7 better, the J assignment may be wrong. This CDR3 has 16 amino acids. The germline V gene encodes CDR1 SGHTA and CDR2 FQGNSA. CDR3 in DNA: TGTGCCAGCAGCTTATTGGCGGGGGATCTCACAGATACGCAGTACTTC. The encoded protein is CASSLLAGDLTDTQYF.

This clonotype was observed a few times. The V call is TRBV7-8, the J call TRBJ2-5, with unresolved D. The CDR3 loop spans 15 amino acids. The ends were cut back, 1 base at V and 0 bases at J, with 9 bases in the middle. CDR1 and CDR2 (germline): SGHVS, FQNEAQ. The CDR3 DNA is TGTGCCAGCAGCTTAGAGGTCCAGTACCAAGAGACCCAGTACTTC. Translation: CASSLEVQYQETQYF.

This rearrangement joins TRBV6-1 to TRBJ2-3; D possibly corresponds to TRBD1 (5 bases). The DNA matches TRBJ2-1 better at its end, which makes the J call doubtful. This CDR3 comprises 15 residues. Germline CDR1 is MNHNS and CDR2 is SASEGT. DNA of the CDR3: TGTGCCAGCAGTTCAGACAGACTCTCCTACAATGAGCAGTTCTTC. It translates to CASSSDRLSYNEQFF.

This rearrangement joins TRBV7-2 to TRBJ2-1, with 9 bases identical to TRBD1. The CDR3 consists of 13 residues. V shed 3 bases, J shed 13 bases, and the junction held 7 bases outside the gene matches. CDR1 is SGHTA and CDR2 is FQGNSA in the germline V gene. In nucleotides, the CDR3 is TGTGCCAGCAGCTTTACAGGGGGCGAGACCCAGTTCTTC. Translation gives CASSFTGGETQFF.

This chain links TRBV7-2 with TRBJ2-1; 8 nucleotides agree with TRBD2. Per the germline V gene, CDR1 is SGHTA and CDR2 is FQGNSA. This CDR3 spans 15 amino acids. The junction had 7 bases not matched to a gene; V was cut back by 3 bases and J by 6 bases. The CDR3 sequence: CASSFGTSVANEQFF. CDR3 DNA sequence: TGTGCCAGCAGCTTTGGGACTAGTGTCGCCAATGAGCAGTTCTTC.

This clonotype turned up a few times. This chain joins TRBV7-2 and TRBJ2-3, with 16 nucleotides matching TRBD2. Germline V gene sequence: CDR1 SGHTA, CDR2 FQGNSA. Trimming took 5 bases from V and 5 from J; bases not matched to a gene: 7. The CDR3 is made up of 17 amino acids. The CDR3 sequence: CASSPGTSGGAEDTQYF. The CDR3 bases are TGTGCCAGCAGCCCTGGGACTAGCGGGGGGGCGGAAGATACGCAGTATTTT.

This clonotype was counted only a few times. CDR3 amino acids: CASINRGLYYNEQFF. The CDR3 DNA reads as TGTGCCAGCATCAACAGGGGGCTCTACTACAATGAGCAGTTCTTC. The genes are TRBV27 and TRBJ2-5; 9 bases are a match to TRBD1. The DNA end lines up better with TRBJ2-1; the J call may be wrong. This CDR3 contains 15 residues. From germline, CDR1 is MNHEY and CDR2 SMNVEV (reference sequence).

This clonotype is large within its sample. The rearrangement links TRBV11-2 to TRBJ1-1; the D is unclear. The germline V gene encodes CDR1 SGHAT and CDR2 FQNNGV. The germline V and J ends were trimmed by 0 bases and 1 base, with 12 bases remaining between them. The CDR3 extends over 16 amino acids. CDR3 bases: TGTGCCAGCAGCTTAGAGAGTTACAGACGGAACACTGAAGCTTTCTTT. It is translated as CASSLESYRRNTEAFF.

This clonotype was seen only once. CDR3 in DNA: TGTGCCAGCAGCCAACAGAACAATGAGCAGTTCTTC. It is translated as CASSQQNNEQFF. The genes are TRBV14 and TRBJ2-1; D gene ambiguous. Trimming shortened V by 2 bases and J by 5 bases, and 4 bases separated the two germline ends. The CDR3 spans 12 residues. CDR1 and CDR2 (germline): SGHDN, FVKESK.

As to this clonotype: The junction does not match germline at one end; this may be a read error. The rearrangement joins TRBV6-6 to TRBJ2-7; 9 bases line up with TRBD2. The end of the DNA fits TRBJ2-1 better, so the J call may be wrong. The V gene's germline CDR1 is MNHNY and CDR2 SVGAGI (reference sequence). The CDR3 is 15 amino acids. DNA for the CDR3: TGTGCCAGCACTTACGGGCGGGAGGGGGTCAATGAGCAGTTCTTC. Translation gives CASTYGREGVNEQFF.

V usage is TRBV7-4 and J usage is TRBJ2-3; 8 bases agree with TRBD2. CDR3 length: 15 residues. V gave up 3 bases and J gave up 2 bases; unmatched junction bases: 4. Germline loops: CDR1 SGHVT, CDR2 SQSDAQ. This CDR3 is CASSFGLAPTDTQYF. The DNA for the CDR3 is TGTGCCAGCAGCTTCGGACTAGCTCCCACAGATACGCAGTATTTT.

The chain uses TRBV6-2 or TRBV6-3 and TRBJ2-3; TRBD2 might be the D (5 bases). Germline CDR1 and CDR2: MNHEY and SVGEGT. The CDR3 runs to 14 residues. Trimming took off 6 bases at V and 1 base at J, with 11 bases between the two ends. CDR3 amino acids: CASSSSVGTDTQYF. DNA of the CDR3: TGTGCCAGCAGCAGTAGCGTGGGCACAGATACGCAGTATTTT.

This clonotype came up a few times. This sequence joins TRBV7-2 and TRBJ2-1; D not certain. The CDR3 consists of 15 residues. Trimming stripped 1 base from V and 2 bases from J, with 9 bases between. Per the germline V gene, CDR1 is SGHTA and CDR2 is FQGNSA. Here the CDR3 DNA reads TGTGCCAGCAGCTTAGAAGCAGAAACCTACAATGAGCAGTTCTTC. This sequence encodes CASSLEAETYNEQFF.

In regard to this clonotype: A much larger clone differs by one base, so this may be a read error. The genes are TRBV19 and TRBJ2-1; D tentatively reads TRBD1 or TRBD2 (5 bases each). The ends were cut back, 1 base at V and 10 bases at J, with 14 bases in the middle. CDR1 is LNHDA, CDR2 SQIVND, per germline (reference sequence). This CDR3 has 14 amino acids. The CDR3 is CASSIARGTYEQFF. In DNA, the CDR3 is TGTGCCAGTAGTATAGCGAGGGGTACCTACGAGCAGTTCTTC.

V and J are TRBV7-8 and TRBJ1-1, with 9 bases aligning to TRBD1. The closer fit of TRBJ2-7 to the DNA end suggests the J call may be wrong. This CDR3 is 12 amino acids long. Germline V gene lookup returns CDR1 SGHVS and CDR2 FQNEAQ. DNA for the CDR3: TGTGCCAGCAGCCCACAGGGGGCTTGGCAGTACTTC. Encoded protein: CASSPQGAWQYF.

This clonotype is labeled as medium-sized. The V and J genes are TRBV27 and TRBJ2-1; 10 nucleotides agree with TRBD2. Germline CDR1 reads MNHEY; CDR2 reads SMNVEV (reference sequence). V lost 5 bases, J lost 2 bases, and 6 bases stayed unmatched. The CDR3 totals 16 residues. CDR3 protein: CASSTGLAETYNEQFF. CDR3 in DNA: TGTGCCAGCAGTACCGGACTAGCGGAAACCTACAATGAGCAGTTCTTC.

This chain connects TRBV7-3 to TRBJ2-5, with D possibly TRBD1 on 5 matching bases. The DNA end is a closer match to TRBJ2-1, so the J assignment may be wrong. From germline, CDR1 is SGHTA and CDR2 FQGTGA. The length of the CDR3 is 13 residues. The chain's CDR3 is CASSRPPGRWQFF. The CDR3 coding sequence is TGTGCCAGCAGCAGACCCCCAGGGCGGTGGCAGTTCTTC.

The chain links TRBV7-8 to TRBJ2-3, with D unclear. The V and J ends lost 1 base and 1 base respectively, with 12 bases between them. CDR1 is SGHVS and CDR2 is FQNEAQ in the germline V gene. The length of the CDR3 is 16 residues. The CDR3 is CASSLGPAGGTDTQYF. CDR3 coding DNA: TGTGCCAGCAGCTTAGGACCCGCCGGAGGCACAGATACGCAGTATTTT.

Note on this clonotype: The CDR3 ends on some other residue instead of the conserved phenylalanine or tryptophan, so this is likely a read error. The limits of the CDR3 on the DNA are not certain, so only TCRdb's listed CDR3 is given. The V call is TRBV6-1, the J call TRBJ2-7; the table's D call TRBD1 went unverified against the DNA. The CDR3 is 16 amino acids in total, end residues counted. Looked up from germline, CDR1 is MNHNS and CDR2 is SASEGT. CDR3 loop: CASKRTSGSYGYTFGS.

The gene calls are TRBV7-2 and TRBJ2-1; 7 nucleotides line up with TRBD1. Matching the DNA end better, TRBJ2-7 makes the J call doubtful. Germline loops: CDR1 SGHTA, CDR2 FQGNSA. This CDR3 has 14 amino acids. The CDR3 region is CASSLNRGPYEQYF. DNA of the CDR3: TGTGCCAGCAGCTTAAACAGGGGCCCCTACGAGCAGTACTTC.

Points on this clonotype: In this CDR3 the conserved last residue, phenylalanine or tryptophan, is missing, so a read error is likely. No DNA is shown, since the ends of the CDR3 on it are uncertain; the CDR3 is the one TCRdb lists. The CDR3 sequence: CASSLAGLITDTQYFGA. V and J are TRBV7-2 and TRBJ1-6; no check of the table's D call, TRBD1, against the DNA was made. Germline CDR1 and CDR2: SGHTA and FQGNSA. Counting both end residues, the CDR3 totals 17 amino acids.